The 11 T cell receptor beta chains below were found in one sample sequenced in a study of blood T cell repertoires in COVID-19. Data came from immunoSEQ multiplex PCR; TCRdb stores just in-frame clones and leaves some out. The repertoire includes around 150,000 clones, more than 80% of them detected once, and about 6.4% sits in the top ten. The specimen sequenced was peripheral blood. These receptors were taken from a human donor in a cohort sampled during active COVID-19.

V usage is TRBV18 and J usage is TRBJ2-2, with D uncertain. The CDR3 is 13 residues long. Germline loops: CDR1 KGHSH, CDR2 LQKENI. V lost 8 bases to trimming and J lost 9 bases, with 16 bases between them. This CDR3 is CASRIARSWELFF. The CDR3 bases are TGTGCCAGCCGTATAGCAAGGAGCTGGGAGCTGTTTTTT.

The gene calls are TRBV27 and TRBJ1-6; D may be TRBD1 (5 bases). V lost 3 bases and J 12 bases, leaving 15 bases between the germline ends. Looked up from germline, CDR1 is MNHEY and CDR2 is SMNVEV (reference sequence). This CDR3 contains 14 residues. DNA of the CDR3: TGTGCCAGCAGTTTCTACCCCCCCAGGGAACCCCTCCACTTT. This encodes CASSFYPPREPLHF.

A single count supports this clone. The chain combines TRBV5-8 with TRBJ1-3, with a possible D match to TRBD1 (5 bases). This CDR3 has 16 amino acids. Germline lookup yields CDR1 SGHTS and CDR2 YDEGEE. Trimming shortened V by 4 bases and J by 8 bases, and 22 bases separated the two germline ends. The DNA for the CDR3 is TGTGCCAGCAGCCGACCTAGACGGCGTCCGGGGGACACCATATATTTT. Translated, it gives CASSRPRRRPGDTIYF.

The count of this clone is one. The chain has TRBV7-9 and TRBJ1-6; 9 nucleotides agree with TRBD1. V dropped 3 bases and J dropped 6; count of bases not matched to a gene: 3. Germline loops: CDR1 SEHNR, CDR2 FQNEAQ (reference sequence). The CDR3 has 15 residues. In DNA form, the CDR3 reads TGTGCCAGCAGCTTTGGGACAGGGCGTAATTCACCCCTCCACTTT. Protein: CASSFGTGRNSPLHF.

The chain links TRBV15 to TRBJ2-2; a weak D match, TRBD1 (6 bases). The CDR3 is 14 residues long. The V end was cut by 4 bases, the J end by 7 bases, with 13 bases between. The germline V gene has CDR1 LNHNV and CDR2 YYDKDF (reference sequence). DNA of the CDR3: TGTGCCACCAGCATATACAGGGATCGCGGGGAGCTGTTTTTT. Translated: CATSIYRDRGELFF. The full variable domain, its missing parts supplied by reference TRBV15 and TRBJ2-2, is DAMVIQNPRYQVTQFGKPVTLSCSQTLNHNVMYWYQQKSSQAPKLLFHYYDKDFNNEADTPDNFQSRRPNTSFCFLDIRSPGLGDTAMYLCATSIYRDRGELFFGEGSRLTVL.

The chain employs TRBV5-6 and TRBJ2-3; no clear D gene. Germline loops: CDR1 SGHDT, CDR2 YYEEEE. CDR3 length: 14 residues. V lost 1 base to trimming and J lost 2 bases, with 8 bases between them. This CDR3 is CASSLFRNTDTQYF. CDR3 DNA sequence: TGTGCCAGCAGCTTGTTTCGTAACACAGATACGCAGTATTTT.

This sequence joins TRBV6-5 and TRBJ1-6, with D possibly TRBD1 on 6 matching bases. CDR3 length: 14 amino acids. With 6 bases removed from V and 7 bases from J, the gap between germline ends came to 13 bases. Germline assignment: CDR1 MNHEY and CDR2 SVGAGI. CDR3 in amino acids: CASSFDRPNSPLHF. The CDR3 DNA sequence: TGTGCCAGCAGCTTCGACAGGCCAAATTCACCCCTCCACTTT.

A single count supports this clone. The V call is TRBV19, the J call TRBJ1-3; D is undetermined. The germline V gene encodes CDR1 LNHDA and CDR2 SQIVND (reference sequence). The CDR3 extends over 10 amino acids. Between the trimmed V and J ends, which lost 6 bases and 7 bases, there was a span of 4 bases. The chain's CDR3 is CASRGNTIYF. The DNA of the CDR3 is TGTGCCAGTAGGGGCAACACCATATATTTT.

This chain connects TRBV5-4 to TRBJ1-1, with 11 bases fitting TRBD1. This CDR3 contains 15 residues. Losses at the gene ends were 2 bases for V and 6 bases for J; bases not matched to a gene: 6. Germline CDR1 is SGHNT and CDR2 is YYREEE (reference sequence). The CDR3 here is CASSLLGTGGPEAFF. CDR3 nucleotide sequence: TGTGCCAGCAGCTTACTCGGGACAGGGGGACCTGAAGCTTTCTTT.

The V gene is TRBV19, the J gene TRBJ2-5; TRBD1 might be the D (5 bases). V dropped 3 bases and J dropped 5 bases, with 10 bases sitting between them. CDR3 length equals 13 residues. The germline CDR1 and CDR2 sequences are LNHDA and SQIVND (reference sequence). CDR3 residues: CASSIQGGETQYF. The CDR3 region has the DNA TGTGCCAGTAGTATTCAGGGTGGGGAGACCCAGTACTTC.

The genes are TRBV9 and TRBJ1-1, with 7 bases aligning to TRBD1. This CDR3 has 15 residues. Per germline, CDR1 SGDLS and CDR2 YYNGEE. V lost 3 bases, J lost 4 bases, and 9 bases stayed unmatched. The CDR3 here is CASSADRDRGTEAFF. The CDR3 DNA is TGTGCCAGCAGCGCCGACAGGGATCGGGGCACTGAAGCTTTCTTT.